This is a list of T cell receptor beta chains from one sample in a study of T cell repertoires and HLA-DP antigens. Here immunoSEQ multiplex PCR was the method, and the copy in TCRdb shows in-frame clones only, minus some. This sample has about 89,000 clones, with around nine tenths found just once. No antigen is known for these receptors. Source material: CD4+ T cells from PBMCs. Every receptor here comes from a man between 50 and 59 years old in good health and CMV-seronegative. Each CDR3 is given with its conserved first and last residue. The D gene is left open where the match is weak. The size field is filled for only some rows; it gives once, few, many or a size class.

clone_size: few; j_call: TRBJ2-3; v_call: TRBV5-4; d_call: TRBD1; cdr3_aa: CASSFPGQGVTDTQYF; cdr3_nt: TGTGCCAGCAGCTTTCCGGGACAGGGGGTGACAGATACGCAGTATTTT
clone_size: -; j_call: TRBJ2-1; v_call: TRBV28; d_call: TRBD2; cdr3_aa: CASNLPPRLAGGPRNEQFF; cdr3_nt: TGTGCCAGCAACCTACCACCACGACTAGCGGGAGGGCCTCGGAATGAGCAGTTCTTC
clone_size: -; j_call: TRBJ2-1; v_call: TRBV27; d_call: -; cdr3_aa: CASSLSRGRRIDEQFF; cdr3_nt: TGTGCCAGCAGTTTATCTAGGGGGAGAAGAATCGATGAGCAGTTCTTC
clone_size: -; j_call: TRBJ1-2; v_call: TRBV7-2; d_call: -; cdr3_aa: CASSQRAGANYGYTF; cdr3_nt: TGTGCCAGCAGCCAAAGGGCAGGGGCGAACTATGGCTACACCTTC
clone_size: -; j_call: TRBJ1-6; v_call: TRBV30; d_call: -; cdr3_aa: CAWSVLESSYNSPLHF; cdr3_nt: TGTGCCTGGAGTGTACTGGAAAGCTCCTATAATTCACCCCTCCACTTT
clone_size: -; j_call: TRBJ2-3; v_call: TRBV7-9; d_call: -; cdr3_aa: CASSLGGSGTDTQYF; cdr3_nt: TGTGCCAGCAGCTTAGGAGGGTCTGGCACAGATACGCAGTATTTT
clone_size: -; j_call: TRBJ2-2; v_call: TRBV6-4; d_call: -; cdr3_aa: CASSDTNNYYTGELFF; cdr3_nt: TGTGCCAGCAGTGACACTAACAACTATTACACCGGGGAGCTGTTTTTT
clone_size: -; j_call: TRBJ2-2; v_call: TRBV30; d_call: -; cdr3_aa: CAWSVVLANTGELFF; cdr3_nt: TGTGCCTGGAGTGTAGTACTCGCGAACACCGGGGAGCTGTTTTTT
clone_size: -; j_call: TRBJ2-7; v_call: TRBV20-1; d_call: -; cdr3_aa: CSAGTYEQYF; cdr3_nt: TGCAGTGCTGGGACCTACGAGCAGTACTTC
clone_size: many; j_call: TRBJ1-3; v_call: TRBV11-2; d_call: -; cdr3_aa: CASNIKGSGNTIYF; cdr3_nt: TGTGCCAGCAACATAAAAGGGTCGGGAAACACCATATATTTT
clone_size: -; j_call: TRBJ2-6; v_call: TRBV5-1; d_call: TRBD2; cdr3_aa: CASSLWASGATSGANVLTF; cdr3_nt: TGCGCCAGCAGCTTGTGGGCTAGCGGGGCGACCTCTGGGGCCAACGTCCTGACTTTC
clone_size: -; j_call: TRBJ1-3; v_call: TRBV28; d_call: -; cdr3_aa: CASSFSDNSGNTIYF; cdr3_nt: TGTGCCAGCAGTTTTTCTGATAACTCTGGAAACACCATATATTTT
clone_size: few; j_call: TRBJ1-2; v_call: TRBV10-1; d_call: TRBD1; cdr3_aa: CASRAGTAYGYTF; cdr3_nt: TGCGCCAGCAGAGCAGGGACAGCCTATGGCTACACCTTC
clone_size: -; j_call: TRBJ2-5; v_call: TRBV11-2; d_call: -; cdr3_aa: CASSLGHRTQYF; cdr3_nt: TGTGCCAGCAGCTTAGGCCACCGGACCCAGTACTTC
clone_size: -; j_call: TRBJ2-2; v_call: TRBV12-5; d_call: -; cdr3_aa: CASGLGYTGELFF; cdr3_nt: TGTGCTAGTGGTTTGGGATACACCGGGGAGCTGTTTTTT
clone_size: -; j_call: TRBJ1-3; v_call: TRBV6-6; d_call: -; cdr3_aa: CASSPPGPQRGNTIYF; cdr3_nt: TGTGCCAGCAGTCCCCCGGGCCCTCAGAGAGGAAACACCATATATTTT
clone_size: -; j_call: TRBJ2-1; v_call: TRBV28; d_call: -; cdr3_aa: CASSFSRGEFF; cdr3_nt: TGTGCCAGCAGTTTTTCCAGGGGAGAGTTCTTC
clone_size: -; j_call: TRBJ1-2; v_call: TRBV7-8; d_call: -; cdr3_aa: CASSLGQTNYGYTF; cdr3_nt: TGTGCCAGCAGCTTAGGCCAGACTAACTATGGCTACACCTTC
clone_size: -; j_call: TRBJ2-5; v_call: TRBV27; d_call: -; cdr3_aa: CASRDATRETQYF; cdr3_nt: TGTGCCAGCAGGGACGCCACTCGAGAGACCCAGTACTTC
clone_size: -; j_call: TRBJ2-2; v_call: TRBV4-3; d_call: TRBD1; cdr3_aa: CASSPMGTGNTGELFF; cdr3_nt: TGCGCCAGCAGCCCCATGGGGACAGGGAATACCGGGGAGCTGTTTTTT
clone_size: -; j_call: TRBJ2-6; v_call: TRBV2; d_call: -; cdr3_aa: CASSVGGPGANVLTF; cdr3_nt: TGTGCCAGCAGTGTGGGGGGCCCTGGGGCCAACGTCCTGACTTTC
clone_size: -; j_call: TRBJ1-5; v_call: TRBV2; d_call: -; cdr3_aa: CASSEAVREPQHF; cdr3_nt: TGTGCCAGCAGTGAAGCGGTAAGGGAGCCCCAGCATTTT
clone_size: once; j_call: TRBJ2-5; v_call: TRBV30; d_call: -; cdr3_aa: CAWSVHIQETQYF; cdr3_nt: TGTGCCTGGAGTGTTCACATCCAAGAGACCCAGTACTTC
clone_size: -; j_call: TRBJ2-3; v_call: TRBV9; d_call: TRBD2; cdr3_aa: CASSVVPGGGAGDTQYF; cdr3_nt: TGTGCCAGCAGCGTAGTTCCTGGCGGGGGGGCTGGAGATACGCAGTATTTT
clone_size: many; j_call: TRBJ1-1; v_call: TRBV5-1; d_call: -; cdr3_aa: CASSLVTSLWDEAFF; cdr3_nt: TGCGCCAGCAGCTTGGTGACGTCTCTTTGGGATGAAGCTTTCTTT
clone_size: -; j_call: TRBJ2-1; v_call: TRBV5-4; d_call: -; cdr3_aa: CASSFGHLLNNEQFF; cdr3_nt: TGTGCCAGCAGCTTTGGGCACCTACTTAACAATGAGCAGTTCTTC
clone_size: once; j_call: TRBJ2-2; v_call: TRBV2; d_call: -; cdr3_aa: CASSEVDTGELFF; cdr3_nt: TGTGCCAGCAGCGAGGTGGACACCGGGGAGCTGTTTTTT
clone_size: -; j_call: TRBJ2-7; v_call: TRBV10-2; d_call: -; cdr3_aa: CASSDQMVYGQYF; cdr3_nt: TGCGCCAGCAGTGACCAGATGGTCTACGGGCAGTACTTC
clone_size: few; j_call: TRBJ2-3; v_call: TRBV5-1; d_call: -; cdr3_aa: CASSLDSTDTQYF; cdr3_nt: TGCGCCAGCAGCTTAGATAGCACAGATACGCAGTATTTT